The 6 T cell receptor beta chains below all came from one sample that was sequenced in a study of T cells after yellow fever vaccination. TCRdb called the 5' RACE reads again in MiXCR, with one record for every CDR3 protein. The top ten clones hold less than 3% of a sample with 150,000 to 200,000 distinct CDR3 sequences, approximately 6.2% of them seen once. This specimen was CD4+ T cells sorted from PBMCs, taken on the day of the first yellow fever vaccination. All receptors derive from a man younger than 35 who received the YFV17D yellow fever vaccine.

This clonotype was found many times. V is TRBV5-1 and J is TRBJ2-7; TRBD1 aligns across 10 bases. V dropped 0 bases and J dropped 5; count of bases not matched to a gene: 5. Germline CDR1 and CDR2: SGHRS and YFSETQ. The CDR3 is made up of 15 amino acids. In DNA form, the CDR3 reads TGCGCCAGCAGCTTGGCGGGACAGGGGATCCACGAGCAGTACTTC. Encoded protein: CASSLAGQGIHEQYF.

This chain connects TRBV20-1 to TRBJ2-1, with D perhaps assigned TRBD1 or TRBD2 (5 bases each). This CDR3 is 14 amino acids long. V was shortened by 7 bases and J by 11 bases, with 24 bases between the two germline ends. Germline V CDR1 and CDR2: DFQATT, SNEGSKA (reference sequence). Here the CDR3 reads CSDISGAAPAQQFF. CDR3 bases: TGCAGTGACATTTCCGGGGCAGCGCCAGCACAGCAGTTCTTC.

This clonotype was found a few times. The CDR3 DNA is TGCGCCAGCAGCGAGGACAGGAGGGACACTGAAGCTTTCTTT. Amino acid sequence: CASSEDRRDTEAFF. J is TRBJ1-1 and V is TRBV5-1, with 7 bases fitting TRBD1. The CDR3 sequence is 14 residues long. Germline assignment: CDR1 SGHRS and CDR2 YFSETQ. Trimming at V came to 4 bases and at J to 3 bases, leaving 6 bases not matched to a gene.

There are many counts of this clonotype. The chain has TRBV5-5 and TRBJ2-7; tentatively, D is TRBD1 (5 bases). The germline V gene encodes CDR1 SGHKS and CDR2 YYEKEE (reference sequence). V shed 1 base and J shed 8 bases, with 19 bases lying between them. The length of the CDR3 is 15 residues. The DNA of the CDR3 is TGTGCCAGCAGCTTGAACGTTGGCGACAGTAACCAGCAGTACGTC. Amino acid sequence: CASSLNVGDSNQQYV.

This chain connects TRBV20-1 to TRBJ1-3, with D uncertain. The ends were cut back, 7 bases at V and 2 bases at J, with 12 bases in the middle. This CDR3 has 13 residues. Germline-derived CDR1 and CDR2 are DFQATT and SNEGSKA (reference sequence). Written as DNA, the CDR3 is TGCAGTGGGGCCATCCAGGCTGGAAACACCATATATTTT. It translates to CSGAIQAGNTIYF.

In this sample, this clonotype turned up a few times. A read error is possible here, since a much larger clone lies one base away. This CDR3 reads CASSIPGLGQNEQFF. CDR3 in DNA: TGTGCCAGTAGTATACCGGGACTAGGCCAGAATGAGCAGTTCTTC. The rearrangement uses TRBV19 and TRBJ2-1; TRBD2 matches 8 bases. V lost 2 bases and J lost 7; bases outside the gene matches: 7. There are 15 residues in the CDR3. In germline, CDR1 is LNHDA, CDR2 SQIVND (reference sequence).